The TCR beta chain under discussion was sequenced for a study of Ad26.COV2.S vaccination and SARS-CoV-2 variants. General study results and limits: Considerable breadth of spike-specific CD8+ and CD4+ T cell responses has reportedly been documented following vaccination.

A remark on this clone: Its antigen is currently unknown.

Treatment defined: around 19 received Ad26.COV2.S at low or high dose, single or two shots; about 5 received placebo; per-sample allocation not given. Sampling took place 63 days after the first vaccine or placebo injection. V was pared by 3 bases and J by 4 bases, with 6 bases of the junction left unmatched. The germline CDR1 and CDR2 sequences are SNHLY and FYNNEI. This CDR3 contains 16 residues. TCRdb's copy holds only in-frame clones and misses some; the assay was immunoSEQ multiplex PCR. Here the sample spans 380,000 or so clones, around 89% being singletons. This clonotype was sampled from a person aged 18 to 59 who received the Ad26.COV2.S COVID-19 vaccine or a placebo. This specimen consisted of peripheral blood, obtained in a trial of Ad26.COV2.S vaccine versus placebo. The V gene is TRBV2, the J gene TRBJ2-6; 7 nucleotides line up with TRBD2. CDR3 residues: CASSEGGITGANVLTF. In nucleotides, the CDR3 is TGTGCCAGCAGTGAGGGAGGGATTACGGGGGCCAACGTCCTGACTTTC.